This TCR beta chain stems from a study of blood T cell repertoires in COVID-19. Study details: T cells, B-cell-depleted T cells, or PBMCs supplied cDNA or gDNA.

Clones were sequenced by immunoSEQ multiplex PCR, and TCRdb holds only the in-frame ones, with some missing. In the table there are some 300,000 clones, over 85% of which are singletons. The CDR3 loop spans 13 amino acids. The V and J ends lost 0 bases and 4 bases respectively, with 7 bases between them. CDR1 and CDR2 from the germline V gene are MGHRA and YSYEKL. Clinical history reported by participants formed the basis on which cohorts were assigned. The clonotype was recovered from a woman between 25 and 40 years old who had recovered from COVID-19. The chain links TRBV4-1 to TRBJ2-7; D ambiguous. The material sequenced was PBMCs or T cells enriched from blood (not recorded which). This CDR3 is CASSQDYGYEQYF. The DNA of the CDR3 is TGCGCCAGCAGCCAAGATTACGGTTACGAGCAGTACTTC.